This T cell receptor (beta chain) was recorded in a study of PD-L1 blockade in urothelial cancer (dated by TCRdb to about 2017). Context from the whole study: Every patient began therapy at some point between 2013 and 2015 and was given atezolizumab 1,200 mg intravenously every 3 weeks. Twenty-nine patients had pretreatment blood TCR-seq, some 25 had at least one posttreatment blood collection, and some 25 had tumor TCR-seq. An exploratory multi-omic analysis was conducted of the somatic, immune and clinical correlates of response to PD-L1 blockade with atezolizumab in urothelial cancer. Patients had an ECOG performance status of 0 or 1 and had received between 0 and 3 prior chemotherapy regimens. Several patients reached durable clinical benefit, while about 19 patients did not. A median of around 150,000 T cells and 83,000 or so unique TCRs was obtained from blood samples, and a median clonality of approximately 0.08 was observed. Progression-free survival longer than 6 months counted as durable clinical benefit, and TCR features were additionally tested against both progression-free and overall survival. About 85% of the 29 patients were males with bladder-origin urothelial cancer, and about 65% of the roughly 29 reported a prior smoking history. Blood samples were analyzed at two time points: 3 weeks after treatment start (second dose) and 6 weeks after treatment start. Pretreatment tumor samples, along with matched peripheral blood serially collected before and after atezolizumab treatment, were subjected to TCR sequencing. In the same patients who had TCR sequencing, pretreatment tumors also underwent whole exome sequencing and RNA sequencing.

As concerns this clone: Which antigen it targets is not known. Base qualities are not provided; no much larger clone lies one nucleotide away.

Trimming takes 2 bases from V and 1 base from J, and the germline ends sit 6 bases apart. The CDR3 goes from the cysteine to the phenylalanine over 13 residues. Of all the DNA, just the CDR3 is kept, 39 bases in frame from base 1. CDR1 SGHRS and CDR2 YFSETQ were looked up in the germline V gene. The cohort included roughly 29 patients with locally advanced or metastatic urothelial carcinoma who were treated at Memorial Sloan Kettering on a trial protocol. Peripheral blood mononuclear cells were collected pretreatment and during treatment, at between 1 and 8 total time points per patient. The Qiagen DNeasy Blood extraction kit was used to purify genomic DNA from total PBMCs and tumor samples. PBMCs were collected pretreatment and during treatment and were isolated and stored as previously described. Each PCR received spiked-in synthetic TCR analog templates so that absolute template abundance could be estimated from read counts. TCRbeta CDR3 regions were amplified from genomic DNA with bias-controlled V and J gene primers using the immunoSEQ assay. Sequencing of rearranged TCRbeta segments was done at approximately 20X coverage. On the authors' methods: Sequencing errors were corrected by clustering, and CDR3s were annotated against IMGT so that V, D and J genes could be assigned. Downstream analyses used only productive TCRbeta rearrangements, leaving out any out-of-frame or stop-codon sequences. Clonality was computed as one minus Shannon entropy normalized by the log of the number of unique productive sequences. Fisher's exact test with Benjamini-Hochberg correction, at a threshold of adjusted p below 0.01, was used to find clones that differed between time points or between blood and tumor. As stored in TCRdb, this immuneACCESS dataset retains in-frame rearrangements with V and J assigned. A fraction of the clones does not appear; measured against another copy, unresolved V genes explain less than half of the discrepancy, and the remainder lacks a known reason. V, J and clone size are those of that table, while D and trimming were read from the DNA. The sample table holds 75,000 to 90,000 clones, of which about four fifths were seen once. The ten most abundant clones make up over 7.5% of the sample.

Overall study outcomes, separate from this receptor: Because the sample size was small (n of about 30) and many exploratory analyses were performed, the results are intended to be hypothesis-generating. Greater expansion of tumor-associated TCR clones in peripheral blood 3 weeks after the start of treatment was observed in patients with durable benefit (n ≈ 24, p = 0.022). Improved progression-free and overall survival was found to be associated with pretreatment peripheral blood TCR clonality below the median.

The chain joins TRBV5-1 to TRBJ1-1, with the D gene not confidently named. This receptor was identified in a man between 65 and 85 years old with urothelial cancer. The sequences come from PBMCs, collected around atezolizumab (anti-PD-L1) treatment. The DNA sequence is given as TGCGCCAGCAGCTTTTCCAGGAACACTGAAGCTTTCTTT. It translates as CASSFSRNTEAFF. The full variable domain, with segments outside the CDR3 supplied by the reference TRBV5-1 and TRBJ1-1 proteins, appears as KAGVTQTPRYLIKTRGQQVTLSCSPISGHRSVSWYQQTPGQGLQFLFEYFSETQRNKGNFPGRFSGRQFSNSRSEMNVSTLELGDSALYLCASSFSRNTEAFFGQGTRLTVV.